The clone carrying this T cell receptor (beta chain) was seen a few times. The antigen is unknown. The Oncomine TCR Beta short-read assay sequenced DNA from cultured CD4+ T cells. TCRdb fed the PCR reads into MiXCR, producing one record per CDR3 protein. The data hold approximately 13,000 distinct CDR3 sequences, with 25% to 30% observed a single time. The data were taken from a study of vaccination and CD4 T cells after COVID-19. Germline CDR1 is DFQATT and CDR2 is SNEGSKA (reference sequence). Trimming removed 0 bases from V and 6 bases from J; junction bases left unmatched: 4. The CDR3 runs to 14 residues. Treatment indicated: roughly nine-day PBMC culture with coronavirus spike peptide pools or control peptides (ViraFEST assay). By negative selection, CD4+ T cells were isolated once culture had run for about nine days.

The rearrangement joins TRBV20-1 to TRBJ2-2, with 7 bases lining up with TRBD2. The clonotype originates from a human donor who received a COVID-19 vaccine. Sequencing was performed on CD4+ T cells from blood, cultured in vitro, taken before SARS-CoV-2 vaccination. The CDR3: CSARDPAGAGELFF. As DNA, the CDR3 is TGCAGTGCTAGAGATCCGGCGGGGGCCGGGGAGCTGTTTTTT.